These T cell receptor beta chains were read from a single sample in a study of cytomegalovirus exposure and HLA in healthy donors. Generated by immunoSEQ multiplex PCR, the TCRdb table keeps only in-frame clones and is missing some. The table shows roughly 140,000 clones, with roughly 80% occurring only once. Sequencing used PBMCs. The receptors here all came from a man between 40 and 49 years old in good health and CMV-seropositive. Each CDR3 is given with its conserved first and last residue. A D gene is named only where the DNA matches it firmly. A row's size may be missing; if present it is once, few, many or a size class.

d_gene: NA; j_gene: TRBJ2-1; abundance: NA; v_gene: TRBV5-1; CDR3nt: TGCGCCAGCAGCACCAGGCCGGGGGCCTACAATGAGCAGTTCTTC; CDR3aa: CASSTRPGAYNEQFF
d_gene: NA; j_gene: TRBJ2-7; abundance: NA; v_gene: TRBV9; CDR3nt: TGTGCCAGCAGCGTAGCTACAGGGTACGAGCAGTACTTC; CDR3aa: CASSVATGYEQYF
d_gene: TRBD1; j_gene: TRBJ1-1; abundance: NA; v_gene: TRBV7-2; CDR3nt: TGTGCCAGCAGCTTTAGGGACAGGCCGAATGAAGCTTTCTTT; CDR3aa: CASSFRDRPNEAFF
d_gene: NA; j_gene: TRBJ2-1; abundance: NA; v_gene: TRBV5-6; CDR3nt: TGTGCCAGCAGCCTCCAGGGGCCTGTAATTTACAATGAGCAGTTCTTC; CDR3aa: CASSLQGPVIYNEQFF
d_gene: NA; j_gene: TRBJ1-1; abundance: NA; v_gene: TRBV7-9; CDR3nt: TGTGCCAGCAGCTTATTGGGGCTGGGAACTGAAGCTTTCTTT; CDR3aa: CASSLLGLGTEAFF
d_gene: NA; j_gene: TRBJ2-7; abundance: once; v_gene: TRBV5-6; CDR3nt: TGTGCCAGCAGCTTGCAAGGACTAATAGCCTACGAGCAGTACTTC; CDR3aa: CASSLQGLIAYEQYF
d_gene: TRBD1; j_gene: TRBJ2-1; abundance: NA; v_gene: TRBV2; CDR3nt: TGTGCCAGCAGTGTACAGGGGGCGCCCTACAATGAGCAGTTCTTC; CDR3aa: CASSVQGAPYNEQFF
d_gene: NA; j_gene: TRBJ2-7; abundance: few; v_gene: TRBV19; CDR3nt: TGTGCCAGTAGTATAATTCGGACAGTGCCCTACGAGCAGTACTTC; CDR3aa: CASSIIRTVPYEQYF
d_gene: NA; j_gene: TRBJ1-1; abundance: NA; v_gene: TRBV7-8; CDR3nt: TGTGCCAGCAGCCCTCCCCGACAGGATGAAGCTTTCTTT; CDR3aa: CASSPPRQDEAFF
d_gene: NA; j_gene: TRBJ1-4; abundance: NA; v_gene: TRBV15; CDR3nt: TGTGCCACCCGAAGGAGTTCTAATGAAAAACTGTTTTTT; CDR3aa: CATRRSSNEKLFF
d_gene: NA; j_gene: TRBJ1-6; abundance: NA; v_gene: TRBV6-5; CDR3nt: TGTGCCAGCAGTTACACTGGGCTGTCAGATTCACCCCTCCACTTT; CDR3aa: CASSYTGLSDSPLHF
d_gene: TRBD2; j_gene: TRBJ2-5; abundance: NA; v_gene: TRBV5-6; CDR3nt: TGTGCCAGCAGCTTGGGGGCCGGGGGGGCAGAGACCCAGTACTTC; CDR3aa: CASSLGAGGAETQYF
d_gene: TRBD1; j_gene: TRBJ2-7; abundance: NA; v_gene: TRBV5-1; CDR3nt: TGCGCCAGCAGCTTGGCTGGGGGACAGGACGGCGAGCAGTACTTC; CDR3aa: CASSLAGGQDGEQYF
d_gene: NA; j_gene: TRBJ2-7; abundance: NA; v_gene: TRBV9; CDR3nt: TGTGCCAGCAGCCCCCTCCATAGCGGACCTTACGAGCAGTACTTC; CDR3aa: CASSPLHSGPYEQYF
d_gene: NA; j_gene: TRBJ2-1; abundance: NA; v_gene: TRBV13; CDR3nt: TGTGCCAGCAGCTTAAGGGGCAATGAGCAGTTCTTC; CDR3aa: CASSLRGNEQFF
d_gene: NA; j_gene: TRBJ2-7; abundance: NA; v_gene: TRBV7-8; CDR3nt: TGTGCCAGCAGCCCCCCTAGGGGCGACTACGAGCAGTACTTC; CDR3aa: CASSPPRGDYEQYF
d_gene: TRBD2; j_gene: TRBJ2-2; abundance: NA; v_gene: TRBV2; CDR3nt: TGTGCCAGCAGGAGTAGCGGGAGTCAGACCGGGGAGCTGTTTTTT; CDR3aa: CASRSSGSQTGELFF